This TCR beta chain was sequenced in a study of cytomegalovirus exposure and HLA in healthy donors. On the study more broadly: HLA-typed donors were the source of around 80 million unique TCRs, which an early data release held.

General observations from the study: Immune exposure information available was restricted to CMV serostatus. Later on, analysis showed that most CMV-associated TCR beta chains appeared to be HLA-restricted.

In the case of this clone: Its antigen is not identified.

It was with 60 Vbeta and 13 Jbeta primers that the PCR ran. The table came from immunoSEQ multiplex PCR; TCRdb's copy has only in-frame clones and leaves some out. The sample carries around 130,000 clones, 74% recorded once. Per germline, CDR1 LNHNV and CDR2 YYDKDF (reference sequence). Trimming took off 0 bases at V and 5 bases at J, with 8 bases between the two ends. The CDR3 sequence is 14 residues long. This TCR was sampled from a man between 40 and 49 years old in good health and CMV-seropositive. The chain employs TRBV15 and TRBJ2-1, with D possibly TRBD1 on 5 matching bases. The specimen was PBMCs. The DNA of the CDR3 is TGTGCCACCAGCAGAGATGACAGTCACAATGAGCAGTTCTTC. Protein product: CATSRDDSHNEQFF. The full variable domain, its missing parts supplied by reference TRBV15 and TRBJ2-1, is DAMVIQNPRYQVTQFGKPVTLSCSQTLNHNVMYWYQQKSSQAPKLLFHYYDKDFNNEADTPDNFQSRRPNTSFCFLDIRSPGLGDTAMYLCATSRDDSHNEQFFGPGTRLTVL.